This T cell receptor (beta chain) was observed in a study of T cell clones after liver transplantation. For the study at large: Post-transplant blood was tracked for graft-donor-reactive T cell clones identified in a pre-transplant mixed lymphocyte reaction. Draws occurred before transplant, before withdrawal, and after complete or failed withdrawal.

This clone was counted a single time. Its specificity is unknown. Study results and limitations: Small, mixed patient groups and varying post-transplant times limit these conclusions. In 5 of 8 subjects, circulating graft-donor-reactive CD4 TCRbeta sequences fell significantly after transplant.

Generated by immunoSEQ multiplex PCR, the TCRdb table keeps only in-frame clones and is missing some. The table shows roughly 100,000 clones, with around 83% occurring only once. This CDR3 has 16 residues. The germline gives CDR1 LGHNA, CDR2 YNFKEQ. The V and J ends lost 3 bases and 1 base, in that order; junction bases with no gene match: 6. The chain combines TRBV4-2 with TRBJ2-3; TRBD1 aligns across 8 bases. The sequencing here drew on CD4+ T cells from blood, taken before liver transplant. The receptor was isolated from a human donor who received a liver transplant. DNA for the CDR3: TGTGCCAGCAGCCAGACAGGGGTTGGACGCACAGATACGCAGTATTTT. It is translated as CASSQTGVGRTDTQYF.